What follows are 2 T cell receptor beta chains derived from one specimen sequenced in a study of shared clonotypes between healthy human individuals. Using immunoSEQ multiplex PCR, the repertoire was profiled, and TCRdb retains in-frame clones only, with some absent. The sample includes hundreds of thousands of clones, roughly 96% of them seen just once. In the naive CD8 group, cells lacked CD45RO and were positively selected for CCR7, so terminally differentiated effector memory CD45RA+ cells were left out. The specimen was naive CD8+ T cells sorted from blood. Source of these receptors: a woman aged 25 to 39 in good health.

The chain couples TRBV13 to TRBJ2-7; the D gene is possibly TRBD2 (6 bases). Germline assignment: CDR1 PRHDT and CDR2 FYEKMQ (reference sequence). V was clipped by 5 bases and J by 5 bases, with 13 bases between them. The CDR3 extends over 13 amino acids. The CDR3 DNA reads TGTGCCAGCAGCCCGCGGGGACCTGACGAGCAGTACTTC. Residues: CASSPRGPDEQYF.

CDR3 DNA: TGTGCCAGCAGTTCCGGGGAGACCCAGTACTTC. Its translation: CASSSGETQYF. The chain links TRBV28 to TRBJ2-5; D call uncertain. V was cut by 4 bases and J by 5 bases, with 5 bases left in between. Germline V lookup: CDR1 MDHEN, CDR2 SYDVKM. This CDR3 is built from 11 residues.